This is a list of T cell receptor beta chains from one sample in a study of beta chain features in type 1 diabetes. TCRdb's table, derived via immunoSEQ multiplex PCR, lists solely in-frame clones and lacks some. The profile shows under 500,000 clones, approximately 30% of them singletons. Sequenced sample: naive CD4+ T cells from blood. The receptors come from a man aged 18 to 29 in good health. Each CDR3 is given with its conserved first and last residue. D genes are given only for firm matches. Size is stated for part of the rows, as once, few or many counts, or as a class when the clone is expanded.

V gene,clone size,CDR3 length,J gene,D gene,CDR3 DNA,CDR3 protein
TRBV5-4,-,13,TRBJ1-5,-,TGTGCCAGCAGCTTGGCAGGGAATCAGCCCCAGCATTTT,CASSLAGNQPQHF
TRBV7-2,-,14,TRBJ2-7,-,TGTGCCAGCAGCTTAGAAACAGGACCAAACGAGCAGTACTTC,CASSLETGPNEQYF
TRBV5-6,-,15,TRBJ2-4,-,TGTGCCAGCAGCTTGTTGGGGGCCCTTGGGGACATTCAGTACTTC,CASSLLGALGDIQYF
TRBV6-6,once,12,TRBJ2-7,-,TGTGCCAGCAGTCCGACAGGTGAGGATCCGTACTTC,CASSPTGEDPYF
TRBV7-9,few,15,TRBJ2-7,TRBD1,TGTGCCAGCAGCCGGGACAGGAATAGCTCCTACGAGCAGTACTTC,CASSRDRNSSYEQYF
TRBV29-1,few,13,TRBJ2-7,-,TGCAGCGTTGAAGATCAATTTGAGGCGGTGCAGTACTTC,CSVEDQFEAVQYF
TRBV14,-,16,TRBJ2-1,TRBD2,TGTGCCAGCAGCCAAGATATGACGGCCTCGGGGGGTGAGCAGTTCTTC,CASSQDMTASGGEQFF
TRBV4-1,-,17,TRBJ2-6,TRBD1,TGCGCCAGCAGCCGGGGACAGGGGGCGCCTGGGGCCAACGTCCTGACTTTC,CASSRGQGAPGANVLTF
TRBV10-3,-,14,TRBJ2-1,-,TGTGCCATCAGTGTTAGGGCCGTAAACAATGAGCAGTTCTTC,CAISVRAVNNEQFF
TRBV29-1,-,13,TRBJ1-1,-,TGCAGCGTTGAAGATCCCAGGGACGGCGAAGCTTTCTTT,CSVEDPRDGEAFF
TRBV9,-,15,TRBJ1-3,-,TGTGCCAGCAGCGTAGCTACAGGCTCTGGAAACACCATATATTTT,CASSVATGSGNTIYF
TRBV28,-,16,TRBJ1-1,-,TGTGCCAGCAGCTCGGCAGCGATGACTATGAACACTGAAGCTTTCTTT,CASSSAAMTMNTEAFF
TRBV5-1,-,13,TRBJ2-7,-,TGCGCCAGCAGCCCCGGCGGGTCCTACGAGCAGTACTTC,CASSPGGSYEQYF
TRBV7-9,few,14,TRBJ2-5,-,TGTGCCAGCAGCTTAGGTGCGGGACGGGAGACCCAGTACTTC,CASSLGAGRETQYF
TRBV6-5,-,14,TRBJ1-4,-,TGTGCCAGCAGACCTGACGGAACTAATGAAAAACTGTTTTTT,CASRPDGTNEKLFF
TRBV30,few,11,TRBJ1-2,-,TGTGCCTGGAGTGTAACGTATGGCTACACCTTC,CAWSVTYGYTF
TRBV30,-,13,TRBJ2-7,TRBD1,TGTGCCTGGAGTCCAACAGGGGAATCGGAGCAGTACTTC,CAWSPTGESEQYF
TRBV15,few,16,TRBJ2-7,-,TGTGCCACCAGCAGAGATCAGCTAATTGCTTCCTACGAGCAGTACTTC,CATSRDQLIASYEQYF
TRBV29-1,few,13,TRBJ1-2,-,TGCAGCGTTGAGTGGGCAGGGAACTATGGCTACACCTTC,CSVEWAGNYGYTF
TRBV13,few,14,TRBJ2-7,TRBD2,TGTGCCAGCAGCTTTAGGCTAGCGGCAAGAGAGCAGTACTTC,CASSFRLAAREQYF
TRBV25-1,few,15,TRBJ2-4,-,TGTGCCAGCAGTGTAGCAGGGCAGGCCAATAACATTCAGTACTTC,CASSVAGQANNIQYF
TRBV6-5,few,13,TRBJ2-5,TRBD2,TGTGCCAGCAGCCCCTGGGGAGGGGAGACCCAGTACTTC,CASSPWGGETQYF
TRBV27,few,13,TRBJ1-4,-,TGTGCCAGCGGCGGACAGTATAATGAAAAACTGTTTTTT,CASGGQYNEKLFF
TRBV29-1,few,15,TRBJ1-2,-,TGCAGCGTCCTACCCGGGGGATTTCTAGACTATGGCTACACCTTC,CSVLPGGFLDYGYTF
TRBV19,few,11,TRBJ2-1,-,TGTGCCAGTAGCGTAGGTAATGAGCAGTTCTTC,CASSVGNEQFF
TRBV5-1,-,11,TRBJ2-5,-,TGCGCCAGCAGCCAGCGACAGACCCAGTACTTC,CASSQRQTQYF
TRBV14,-,16,TRBJ2-1,TRBD2,TGTGCCAGCAGCCAAGCCGGGGGACTAGCGCCTAACCAGCAGTTCTTC,CASSQAGGLAPNQQFF
TRBV29-1,few,13,TRBJ1-2,-,TGCAGCGTTGGCGGGAACCCAAACTATGGCTACACCTTC,CSVGGNPNYGYTF
TRBV30,-,12,TRBJ1-2,TRBD1,TGTGCCTGGACAGGGGGCGGCTATGGCTACACCTTC,CAWTGGGYGYTF
TRBV9,-,13,TRBJ2-1,-,TGTGCCAGCAGCCCATACTTCTACAATGAGCAGTTCTTC,CASSPYFYNEQFF
TRBV7-2,-,14,TRBJ2-5,-,TGTGCCAGCAGCTTATGGGACGGACAAGAGACCCAGTACTTC,CASSLWDGQETQYF
TRBV30,few,14,TRBJ2-3,-,TGTGCCTGGAGTGGCGCCAGGGCCCCAGATACGCAGTATTTT,CAWSGARAPDTQYF
TRBV29-1,-,13,TRBJ2-6,-,TGCAGCGTAGACAGCTCTGGGGCCAACGTCCTGACTTTC,CSVDSSGANVLTF
TRBV7-2,-,15,TRBJ2-4,-,TGTGCCAGCAGCTTGGCGGGTGTAGCCAAAAACATTCAGTACTTC,CASSLAGVAKNIQYF
TRBV7-2,-,18,TRBJ2-7,TRBD2,TGTGCCAGCAGCTTAACGGCTAGCGGGGAAATTACGATAGGGACGCAGTACTTC,CASSLTASGEITIGTQYF
TRBV5-1,-,13,TRBJ1-3,-,TGCGCCAGCAGATCCGAACCTGGAAACACCATATATTTT,CASRSEPGNTIYF
TRBV2,few,13,TRBJ2-5,-,TGTGCCAGCAGTGGATGGAGGGGTGAGACCCAGTACTTC,CASSGWRGETQYF
TRBV10-3,-,12,TRBJ2-7,TRBD2,TGTGCCATCATGCCAGCGGGAGGCGAGCAGTACTTC,CAIMPAGGEQYF
TRBV30,few,13,TRBJ2-7,-,TGTGCCTGGAGTGTAAGGACGCCTGGAGAGCAGTACTTC,CAWSVRTPGEQYF
TRBV4-1,-,14,TRBJ2-7,-,TGCGCCAGCAGCCATCCGGGAACTTCCTACGAGCAGTACTTC,CASSHPGTSYEQYF
TRBV5-1,-,13,TRBJ1-2,-,TGCGCCAGCAGCGCGGACACCATCTATGGCTACACCTTC,CASSADTIYGYTF
TRBV30,-,13,TRBJ1-4,-,TGTGCCTGGAGTGGGGGGTTTAATGAAAAACTGTTTTTT,CAWSGGFNEKLFF
TRBV9,-,16,TRBJ2-6,-,TGTGCCAGCAGCAAAGGACGGAACTCTGGGGCCAACGTCCTGACTTTC,CASSKGRNSGANVLTF
TRBV2,-,14,TRBJ2-4,TRBD1,TGTGCCAGCAGGCTGGACAGGGTCCTTAACATTCAGTACTTC,CASRLDRVLNIQYF
TRBV30,-,15,TRBJ1-3,TRBD1,TGTGCCTGGAGTACCGGACAGGCTTTGGGAAACACCATATATTTT,CAWSTGQALGNTIYF
TRBV5-1,-,14,TRBJ2-5,-,TGCGCCAGCAGCTTGATCAGCAGCCAAGAGACCCAGTACTTC,CASSLISSQETQYF
TRBV11-2,few,15,TRBJ2-1,-,TGTGCCAGCAGCTTATCGGCGGGATTGCACAATGAGCAGTTCTTC,CASSLSAGLHNEQFF
TRBV5-1,-,18,TRBJ2-4,TRBD2,TGCGCCAGCAGCTCGGAGACTAGCGGGATCCCCAAAGTGGACATTCAGTACTTC,CASSSETSGIPKVDIQYF
TRBV5-1,-,14,TRBJ2-5,-,TGCGCCAGCAGCTTTGGGACGTCCCAAGAGACCCAGTACTTC,CASSFGTSQETQYF
TRBV28,few,14,TRBJ2-1,-,TGTGCCAGCAGTCCCTTGGCGGGGCGGGATGAGCAGTTCTTC,CASSPLAGRDEQFF
TRBV6-5,-,12,TRBJ1-2,-,TGTGCCAGCAGTTACTTCAATTATGGCTACACCTTC,CASSYFNYGYTF
TRBV28,few,13,TRBJ2-1,TRBD2,TGTGCCAGCATCCCCCGGACTAGCAATGAGCAGTTCTTC,CASIPRTSNEQFF
TRBV9,few,16,TRBJ2-7,TRBD1,TGTGCCAGCAGCCTACAAGGGGGCCCCTCGACCTACGAGCAGTACTTC,CASSLQGGPSTYEQYF
TRBV25-1,-,16,TRBJ2-3,TRBD2,TGTGCCAGCAGTGACCCCCAAGCGGGGGGCACAGATACGCAGTATTTT,CASSDPQAGGTDTQYF
TRBV30,-,13,TRBJ1-4,TRBD1,TGTGCCTGGAGTGAACAGGGGAATGAAAAACTGTTTTTT,CAWSEQGNEKLFF
TRBV7-8,-,18,TRBJ2-1,TRBD2,TGTGCCAGCAGCTTATTCCGACTAGCGGGAGTCGGCTACAATGAGCAGTTCTTC,CASSLFRLAGVGYNEQFF
TRBV7-2,few,15,TRBJ2-1,TRBD2,TGTGCCAGCAGCTCGACTAGCGGGATCGACAATGAGCAGTTCTTC,CASSSTSGIDNEQFF
TRBV25-1,few,13,TRBJ2-7,-,TGTGCCAGTACCCCCACCCCAGGGTACGAGCAGTACTTC,CASTPTPGYEQYF
TRBV5-1,-,18,TRBJ2-7,TRBD2,TGCGCCAGCAGCCTTGGACTAGCGGTCCCTACGGTAAACTACGAGCAGTACTTC,CASSLGLAVPTVNYEQYF
TRBV30,-,18,TRBJ1-2,-,TGTGCCTGGAGTCGGGGGGCGGGAGCCCCATCTCGACGCTATGGCTACACCTTC,CAWSRGAGAPSRRYGYTF